This T cell receptor beta chain was captured by sequencing in a study of T cell responses to AZD1222 COVID-19 vaccine. V was pared by 6 bases and J by 4 bases, with 19 bases between. Germline V gives CDR1 MNHEY, CDR2 SVGAGI. The CDR3 runs 15 residues. As for this clone: Its antigen is unidentified.

TCRdb's table, derived via immunoSEQ multiplex PCR, lists solely in-frame clones and lacks some. Of roughly 93,000 clones in the sample, roughly nine tenths are singletons; the top ten hold about 28%. Regarding the study as a whole: Scientists sampled the repertoires only once the peak T cell response had passed. Researchers report vaccine-associated CD4 TCRs spanning spike, with dominance at 160-218 and 743-854.

The chain is built from TRBV6-5 and TRBJ2-7; the D call may be TRBD1 or TRBD2 (7 bases each). The sequence was obtained from an adult in good health. The material was peripheral blood, obtained on day 0 of AZD1222 vaccination. CDR3 coding DNA: TGTGCCAGCAGAAGAAGCGGGACAGCTGGATACGAGCAGTACTTC. Its protein product is CASRRSGTAGYEQYF.